This T cell receptor beta chain was sequenced during a study of human T cells and chemical hapten exposure. The sample's time point: patch test 2, 6 weeks after DPC sensitization. Described treatment: therapeutic diphenylcyclopropenone sensitization with weekly scalp DPC. Prior to each patch test being applied, blood was drawn. The CDR3 has 16 amino acids. CDR1 and CDR2 from the germline V gene are SGHTA and FQGNSA. V was clipped by 5 bases and J by 5 bases; unmatched bases: 14. A word on this clonotype: Antigen specificity is unknown.

Individual cDNA molecules received unique molecular identifiers in the library. TCRdb re-called the RACE reads with MiXCR, one entry per CDR3 protein. The table shows approximately 95,000 distinct CDR3 sequences, with over 9.5% occurring only once. Study observations and caveats: Relative to controls, expanded TCRs formed significantly more large CDR3 similarity clusters. TCRs above 1 in 1000 frequency did not change with DPC sensitization.

Sequenced here: whole blood, sampled in connection with sensitization to the hapten diphenylcyclopropenone (DPC). This chain joins TRBV7-2 and TRBJ2-7; 8 bases line up with TRBD1. This TCR derives from a woman aged 40 to 50 with alopecia areata. Some clones in this sample may be carry-over from other donors' samples. CDR3 sequence reads: CASSPGTGGNLDEQYF. The CDR3 DNA reads as TGTGCCAGCAGCCCCGGGACAGGTGGTAATCTGGACGAGCAGTACTTC.